The next 3 T cell receptor beta chains were all read from a single sample in a study of cytomegalovirus exposure and HLA in healthy donors (dated by TCRdb to about 2017). Receptor amplification or capture employed the immunoSEQ multiplex PCR assay. A mixture of 60 forward primers for TCR Vbeta segments and 13 reverse primers for TCR Jbeta segments was used in the multiplex PCR. This is the immuneACCESS table as TCRdb keeps it, with only in-frame sequences that have V and J called. A part of the clones is gone; compared with another copy, unresolved V genes explain less than half, and the rest is unexplained. Present in this sample are roughly 150,000 clones, 65% to 90% of which were seen just once. Under 8.5% of the sample is in the top ten clones. What was sequenced was PBMCs. The receptors stem from a woman aged 45-59 years in good health and CMV-seropositive.

V usage is TRBV6-1 and J usage is TRBJ1-3; 8 bases map to TRBD1. V was clipped by 10 bases and J by 4 bases; unmatched bases: 6. Germline-derived CDR1 and CDR2 are MNHNS and SASEGT. The CDR3 spans 13 residues. The chain's CDR3 is CAIQGADGNTIYF. DNA for the CDR3: TGTGCCATCCAGGGGGCGGACGGAAACACCATATATTTT.

The chain is built from TRBV7-9 and TRBJ1-2, with D possibly being TRBD1 (6 bases). The CDR3 has 14 amino acids. Germline V CDR1 and CDR2: SEHNR, FQNEAQ (reference sequence). Trimming stripped 1 base from V and 4 bases from J, with 10 bases between. The CDR3 reads CASSLEGGSYGYTF. CDR3 DNA sequence: TGTGCCAGCAGCTTAGAGGGGGGGAGCTATGGCTACACCTTC.

This clone was counted only a few times. Its ends do not fully match the called genes, so a read error is possible. The genes are TRBV7-7 and TRBJ2-3; 7 positions match TRBD2. The CDR3 covers 15 residues. CDR1 SSHAT and CDR2 FNYEAQ come from the germline V gene (reference sequence). The CDR3 DNA sequence: TGTGCTAGCAGCCCTCGCGGGGGTAGCACAGATACGCAGTATTTT. This encodes CASSPRGGSTDTQYF.